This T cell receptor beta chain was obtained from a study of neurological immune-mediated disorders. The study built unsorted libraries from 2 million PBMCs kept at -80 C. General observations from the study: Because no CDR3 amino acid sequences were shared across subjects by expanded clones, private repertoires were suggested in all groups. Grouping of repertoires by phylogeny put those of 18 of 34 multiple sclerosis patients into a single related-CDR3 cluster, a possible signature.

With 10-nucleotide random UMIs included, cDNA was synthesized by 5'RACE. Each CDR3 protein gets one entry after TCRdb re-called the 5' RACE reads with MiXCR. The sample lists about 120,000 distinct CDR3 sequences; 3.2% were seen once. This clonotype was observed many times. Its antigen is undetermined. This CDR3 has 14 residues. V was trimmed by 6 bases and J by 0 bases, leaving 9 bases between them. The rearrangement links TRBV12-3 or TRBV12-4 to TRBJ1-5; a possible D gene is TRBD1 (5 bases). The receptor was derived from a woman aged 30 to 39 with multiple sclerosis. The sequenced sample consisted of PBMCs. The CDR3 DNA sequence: TGTGCCAGCAGCCGACAGCTTAGCAATCAGCCCCAGCATTTT. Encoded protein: CASSRQLSNQPQHF.